Listed below are T cell receptor beta chains from one sample, sequenced in a study of CD4 T cells in relation to SARS-CoV-2 and coronaviruses. Here immunoSEQ multiplex PCR was the method, and the copy in TCRdb shows in-frame clones only, minus some. This sample carries roughly 30,000 clones, about 70% of them seen once, and the ten largest clones take around 21%. Their specific antigens are unknown. The source material was CD4+ T cells from PBMCs, cultured in vitro. The receptors originated from a human donor in good health. The CDR3 runs from the conserved cysteine through the conserved F or W.

J	V	CDR3
TRBJ2-5	TRBV2	CASSELPGVKKTQYF
TRBJ2-1	TRBV7-6	CASSFTSGRALLSSYNEQFF
TRBJ1-3	TRBV7-3	CASSLNSQGSTIYF
TRBJ1-5	TRBV19	CASSFAGPAPGNSNQPQHF
TRBJ1-1	TRBV18	CASSPSMGMAFF
TRBJ2-1	TRBV7-8	CASSPRLNEQFF
TRBJ1-1	TRBV7-8	CASSLRGAGNTEAFF
TRBJ1-1	TRBV3-1/TRBV3-2	CASSQGVWMNTEAFF
TRBJ1-1	TRBV4-1	CASSPGRYRDEAFF
TRBJ2-3	TRBV19	CASSTHPGQTTGDTQYF
TRBJ2-3	TRBV6-2/TRBV6-3	CASSRGPGRGTDTQYF
TRBJ2-7	TRBV6-2/TRBV6-3	CASNPTGWPLDEQYF
TRBJ1-1	TRBV7-6	CASSLWLGGPRNTEAFF
TRBJ2-5	TRBV6-1	CASSEETGLFGETQYF
TRBJ2-2	TRBV9	CASSVLLAGAGELFF
TRBJ1-1	TRBV25-1	CASSRQTVTEAFF
TRBJ2-7	TRBV10-1	CASSSGKSYEQYF
TRBJ2-2	TRBV4-2	CASSPWGDSNTGELFF
TRBJ2-7	TRBV7-2	CASSNNRNSYEQYF
TRBJ2-7	TRBV4-3	CASSQDQGSPGQYF
TRBJ2-5	TRBV18	CASSPPIGETQYF
TRBJ1-2	TRBV7-9	CASSGTIWRTALNYGYTF
TRBJ2-1	TRBV7-2	CASSLDSGGGINEQFF
TRBJ2-7	TRBV19	CASSDRVYYEQYF
TRBJ2-3	TRBV29-1	CSVEGQTDTQYF
TRBJ2-3	TRBV3-1/TRBV3-2	CASSLPGEGAGDTQYF
TRBJ2-6	TRBV19	CASSMDSGANVLTF
TRBJ2-5	TRBV30	CAWSFRVWETQYF
TRBJ2-4	TRBV6-5	CASRDRGAKNIQYF
TRBJ1-2	TRBV6-5	CASSPGGAVRYGYTF
TRBJ2-7	TRBV19	CASSIFVGGAEQYF
TRBJ1-2	TRBV30	CAWSATGLGYTF
TRBJ2-5	TRBV7-2	CASSSFGQTQYF
TRBJ1-6	TRBV11-2	CASSPGALTPLHF
TRBJ2-3	TRBV5-1	CASRPGTSGRADTQYF
TRBJ2-7	TRBV5-1	CASSTQQGKKGEQYF
TRBJ1-2	TRBV6-4	CASKAGQGNYGYTF
TRBJ1-1	TRBV10-3	CAISETQGSTEAFF
TRBJ2-1	TRBV23-1	CASSQYDPGAVYNEQFF
TRBJ2-7	TRBV19	CASSIGQGYEQYF
TRBJ2-3	TRBV3-1/TRBV3-2	CASSQVRLAATDTQYF
TRBJ2-7	TRBV6-6	CASSYSKGGRAGEQYF
TRBJ1-5	TRBV19	CASERTGNSNQPQHF
TRBJ2-1	TRBV11-1	CASSPVTGGIEFF
TRBJ2-7	TRBV4-1	CASSQPRAPRDEQYF
TRBJ2-5	TRBV6-2/TRBV6-3	CASSLDGGSRETQYF
TRBJ2-1	TRBV10-3	CAISGGGGNNEQFF
TRBJ1-4	TRBV6-5	CASSYLPSGTVEKLFF
TRBJ2-3	TRBV7-2	CASSAPGGGVAYF
TRBJ1-3	TRBV4-2	CASSQSSARGAGNTIYF
TRBJ1-1	TRBV11-2	CASRIPGGVTEAFF
TRBJ1-2	TRBV27	CASSPNRLVGGYTF
TRBJ1-1	TRBV12-3/TRBV12-4	CASSLRENTEAFF
TRBJ2-7	TRBV11-2	CASSHRGLASSEQYF
TRBJ2-2	TRBV3-1/TRBV3-2	CASRPGQGFFTNTGELFF